This passage covers 4 T cell receptor beta chains from one sample sequenced in a study of T-cell memory formation after mild COVID-19. TCRdb fed the 5' RACE reads into MiXCR, producing one record per CDR3 protein. The repertoire includes approximately 480,000 distinct CDR3 sequences, over 15% of them detected once, and roughly an eighth sits in the top ten. Source material: PBMCs or a T cell subset sorted from them (not recorded which). The receptors were gathered from an adult woman who had mild COVID-19 (a few samples of this study predate the infection). Cell type and time point are not known.

This clonotype was detected only a few times. This chain uses TRBV7-3 with TRBJ2-7, with 7 bases fitting TRBD2. V lost 2 bases to trimming and J lost 7 bases; unmatched junction nucleotides: 11. The CDR3 is 15 residues long. CDR1 is SGHTA and CDR2 is FQGTGA in the germline V gene. The CDR3 spells CASSLGPAGTLEQYF. The CDR3 DNA follows: TGTGCCAGCAGCTTAGGTCCAGCGGGGACTTTAGAGCAGTACTTC.

This clonotype was recorded a few times. The V and J genes are TRBV20-1 and TRBJ1-2; no clear D gene. Germline CDR1 and CDR2: DFQATT and SNEGSKA (reference sequence). The V gene lost 0 bases and the J gene lost 2 bases, with 7 bases spanning the gap. This CDR3 spans 13 amino acids. CDR3 protein: CSARDPKNYGYTF. The CDR3 bases are TGCAGTGCTAGAGATCCTAAGAACTATGGCTACACCTTC.

There are a few counts of this clonotype. The J gene is TRBJ2-7, the V gene TRBV12-3 or TRBV12-4; the match to TRBD2 covers 8 bases. This CDR3 has 15 amino acids. J gave up 0 bases and V 6 bases, and 7 bases lay outside the gene matches. The CDR3 here is CASRYSGVSSYEQYF. CDR3 DNA sequence: TGTGCCAGCAGATATAGCGGGGTGAGCTCCTACGAGCAGTACTTC.

The J gene is TRBJ2-7, the V gene TRBV27, with 10 nucleotides matching TRBD2. Germline assignment: CDR1 MNHEY and CDR2 SMNVEV (reference sequence). The CDR3 has 15 amino acids. The trim removed 6 bases at V and 0 bases at J, leaving 5 bases unmatched. CDR3 sequence (DNA): TGTGCCAGCAGAATGAAGCGGGGGGGCTCCTACGAGCAGTACTTC. Translating gives CASRMKRGGSYEQYF.